The 31 T cell receptor beta chains below come from one sample, sequenced in a study of cytomegalovirus exposure and HLA in healthy donors. Primers: 60 Vbeta forward and 13 Jbeta reverse. Assay: immunoSEQ multiplex PCR; the TCRdb copy retains only in-frame clones and omits some. The table has tens of thousands of clones, around 77% seen once. Sequenced input: PBMCs. These receptors were taken from a young man in good health and CMV-seronegative.

The J gene is TRBJ1-2, the V gene TRBV6-5, with TRBD1 as a possible D gene (5 bases). The CDR3 consists of 14 residues. The V end was cut by 0 bases, the J end by 4 bases, with 9 bases between. Germline lookup yields CDR1 MNHEY and CDR2 SVGAGI. CDR3 sequence reads: CASSYSTQGYGYTF. Written as DNA, the CDR3 is TGTGCCAGCAGTTACTCAACTCAGGGCTATGGCTACACCTTC.

The V and J genes are TRBV5-5 and TRBJ2-5, with TRBD1 matching 9 bases. Germline V lookup: CDR1 SGHKS, CDR2 YYEKEE (reference sequence). This CDR3 has 17 amino acids. V was pared by 4 bases and J by 5 bases, with 15 bases of the junction left unmatched. The CDR3, as DNA: TGTGCCAGCAGCCTGGCCGGGACAGGGATTACGTTGGAGACCCAGTACTTC. Encoded protein: CASSLAGTGITLETQYF.

This clone occurred once. The chain uses TRBV28 and TRBJ2-1, with a tentative D call TRBD1 (6 bases). V dropped 3 bases and J dropped 12 bases, with 24 bases sitting between them. The germline V gene has CDR1 MDHEN and CDR2 SYDVKM. The CDR3 is 16 residues long. CDR3 in amino acids: CASSLVVRGTLGAQFF. CDR3 nucleotides: TGTGCCAGCAGTTTGGTGGTCAGGGGCACCCTCGGGGCGCAGTTCTTC.

A few counts support this clone. This chain uses TRBV9 with TRBJ1-2; perhaps TRBD1 as D (5 bases). The ends were cut back, 1 base at V and 5 bases at J, with 18 bases in the middle. Germline V gene data show CDR1 as SGDLS and CDR2 as YYNGEE. The length of the CDR3 is 16 residues. CDR3 nucleotides: TGTGCCAGCAGCGTACAGCGGGACTCCTACCCATATGGCTACACCTTC. This sequence encodes CASSVQRDSYPYGYTF.

V gene TRBV29-1 combines with J gene TRBJ1-2; 9 bases fit TRBD1. The CDR3 length is 14 residues. V lost 5 bases, J lost 0 bases, and 4 bases stayed unmatched. Germline CDR1 reads SQVTM; CDR2 reads ANQGSEA. CDR3 residues: CSVLGQGSNYGYTF. The CDR3 DNA reads TGCAGCGTTTTGGGACAGGGCTCTAACTATGGCTACACCTTC.

The chain is built from TRBV29-1 and TRBJ2-3; D might be TRBD1 (6 bases). Per the germline V gene, CDR1 is SQVTM and CDR2 is ANQGSEA. This CDR3 is built from 16 residues. The V end lost 4 bases, the J end lost 0 bases, and 17 bases lay between the germline ends. In nucleotides, the CDR3 is TGCAGCGTTGTGGGTACAGGGTATGGGAGCACAGATACGCAGTATTTT. The encoded protein is CSVVGTGYGSTDTQYF.

V and J are TRBV18 and TRBJ1-4; D is possibly TRBD1 (5 bases). CDR3 length: 15 amino acids. Germline values: CDR1 KGHSH, CDR2 LQKENI. Trimming pared 2 bases from V and 8 bases from J, leaving 15 bases between. CDR3 sequence: CASSPGYPGREKLFF. The CDR3 coding sequence is TGTGCCAGCTCACCAGGTTATCCAGGGCGCGAAAAACTGTTTTTT.

This chain links TRBV25-1 with TRBJ2-7; TRBD1 matches at 7 bases. With 4 bases clipped from V and 5 bases from J, the junction kept 11 bases outside the gene matches. CDR1 and CDR2 (germline): MGHDK, SYGVNS. The CDR3 has 15 amino acids. In DNA form, the CDR3 reads TGTGCCAGCAGTGTAGACAGGGCCCTAGTGAACGAGCAGTACTTC. As protein: CASSVDRALVNEQYF.

The genes are TRBV6-6 and TRBJ2-7; possibly TRBD2 for D (5 bases). The CDR3 is 14 residues long. Trimming pared 4 bases from V and 2 bases from J, leaving 12 bases between. Germline-derived CDR1 and CDR2 are MNHNY and SVGAGI (reference sequence). The CDR3 DNA sequence: TGTGCCAGCAGTTTAAGGGAGTACACCTACGAGCAGTACTTC. It codes for CASSLREYTYEQYF.

This chain links TRBV19 with TRBJ1-1; possibly TRBD1 for D (6 bases). Trimming pared 6 bases from V and 0 bases from J, leaving 11 bases between. Germline assignment: CDR1 LNHDA and CDR2 SQIVND (reference sequence). This CDR3 has 14 residues. The CDR3 loop is CASRRTAMNTEAFF. CDR3 sequence (DNA): TGTGCCAGTAGGAGGACAGCGATGAACACTGAAGCTTTCTTT. Full variable domain (missing parts from reference TRBV19 and TRBJ1-1): DGGITQSPKYLFRKEGQNVTLSCEQNLNHDAMYWYRQDPGQGLRLIYYSQIVNDFQKGDIAEGYSVSREKKESFPLTVTSAQKNPTAFYLCASRRTAMNTEAFFGQGTRLTVV.

The chain is built from TRBV28 and TRBJ2-5; D unclear. V was clipped by 6 bases and J by 3 bases, with 17 bases between them. Germline CDR1 reads MDHEN; CDR2 reads SYDVKM. The CDR3 is made up of 15 amino acids. The CDR3 DNA reads as TGTGCCAGCAGCACCTATTCCGACGCGGAAGAGACCCAGTACTTC. It yields the protein CASSTYSDAEETQYF. The full variable domain, in which reference TRBV28 and TRBJ2-5 provide the parts outside the CDR3, is DVKVTQSSRYLVKRTGEKVFLECVQDMDHENMFWYRQDPGLGLRLIYFSYDVKMKEKGDIPEGYSVSREKKERFSLILESASTNQTSMYLCASSTYSDAEETQYFGPGTRLLVL.

V and J are TRBV2 and TRBJ1-5, with D maybe TRBD1 (5 bases). The CDR3 is 14 amino acids. Germline V lookup: CDR1 SNHLY, CDR2 FYNNEI. V lost 6 bases and J 3 bases, leaving 12 bases between the germline ends. In DNA form, the CDR3 reads TGTGCCAGCAGCGTAGACAGAAACAATCAGCCCCAGCATTTT. Amino acid sequence: CASSVDRNNQPQHF.

This chain uses TRBV9 with TRBJ1-1; 11 nucleotides agree with TRBD1. The J segment lost 4 bases and the V segment lost 3 bases, leaving 2 bases of the junction unmatched. The CDR3 runs 14 residues. Germline values: CDR1 SGDLS, CDR2 YYNGEE. CDR3 sequence reads: CASSADRGPTEAFF. In nucleotides, the CDR3 is TGTGCCAGCAGCGCGGACAGGGGGCCCACTGAAGCTTTCTTT.

The V and J genes are TRBV7-3 and TRBJ2-3; D is perhaps TRBD2 (7 bases). The CDR3 is 17 residues long. In germline, CDR1 is SGHTA, CDR2 FQGTGA. The V gene lost 2 bases and the J gene lost 3 bases, with 18 bases spanning the gap. The CDR3 DNA reads as TGTGCCAGCAGCTTACGGGTGGGGGGGGCTTCGACAGATACGCAGTATTTT. It yields the protein CASSLRVGGASTDTQYF.

The chain carries TRBV7-2 and TRBJ1-5; D unclear. This CDR3 has 18 amino acids. Germline lookup yields CDR1 SGHTA and CDR2 FQGNSA. The V gene lost 0 bases and the J gene lost 0 bases, with 15 bases spanning the gap. The CDR3 DNA follows: TGTGCCAGCAGCTTAGCGGAGGCAGGACTCTATAGCAATCAGCCCCAGCATTTT. This encodes CASSLAEAGLYSNQPQHF.

This clone was counted a single time. The chain links TRBV7-9 to TRBJ2-1; 7 nucleotides align to TRBD2. CDR1 and CDR2 from the germline V gene are SEHNR and FQNEAQ (reference sequence). With 5 bases clipped from V and 6 bases from J, the junction kept 4 bases outside the gene matches. The CDR3 sequence is 13 residues long. This CDR3 reads CASSLGLGNEQFF. The CDR3 DNA is TGTGCCAGCAGCCTAGGACTAGGCAATGAGCAGTTCTTC.

This chain connects TRBV21-1 to TRBJ1-5. TRBV21-1 is assigned pseudogene status. The CDR3 is 15 residues long. The CDR3 here is CASSRTSLGNQPQHF. CDR3 DNA: TGTGCCAGCAGCAGAACGAGCCTAGGCAATCAGCCCCAGCATTTT.

V gene TRBV10-3 combines with J gene TRBJ1-1; D not certain. The V end was cut by 6 bases, the J end by 3 bases, with 14 bases between. This CDR3 is built from 14 residues. Germline V gives CDR1 ENHRY, CDR2 SYGVKD. The CDR3 is CAIRNQRLDTEAFF. For the CDR3, the DNA is TGTGCCATCAGGAACCAGAGGTTGGACACTGAAGCTTTCTTT.

The genes are TRBV5-1 and TRBJ1-1, with D possibly TRBD1 on 5 matching bases. CDR1 and CDR2 from the germline V gene are SGHRS and YFSETQ. V lost 3 bases and J 6 bases, leaving 15 bases between the germline ends. CDR3 length equals 14 residues. CDR3: CASSSGGEVAEAFF. In nucleotides, the CDR3 is TGCGCCAGCAGCTCGGGAGGGGAGGTCGCTGAAGCTTTCTTT.

This chain joins TRBV12-5 and TRBJ1-1; maybe TRBD1 (6 bases). CDR3 length: 12 amino acids. CDR1 and CDR2 from the germline V gene are LGHNT and FRNRAP. V lost 4 bases, J lost 10 bases, and 13 bases lay in between. The CDR3 loop reads CASGSLGRGAFF. The CDR3 region has the DNA TGTGCTAGTGGTTCCCTGGGCAGGGGAGCTTTCTTT.

The genes are TRBV29-1 and TRBJ1-1; D might be TRBD1 (5 bases). V lost 6 bases and J lost 0, with 11 bases in between. The CDR3 runs to 13 residues. Germline loops: CDR1 SQVTM, CDR2 ANQGSEA. CDR3 loop: CSVREGLNTEAFF. The CDR3 coding sequence is TGCAGCGTAAGGGAGGGACTGAACACTGAAGCTTTCTTT.

This clone has more than one count but fewer than ten. V is TRBV2 and J is TRBJ2-1; the D gene is possibly TRBD2 (6 bases). Trimming pared 1 base from V and 11 bases from J, leaving 12 bases between. The CDR3 runs 13 residues. CDR1 is SNHLY and CDR2 is FYNNEI in the germline V gene. CDR3 protein: CASSEDYGGKQFF. CDR3 coding DNA: TGTGCCAGCAGTGAAGATTACGGGGGAAAGCAGTTCTTC.

V gene TRBV14 combines with J gene TRBJ2-4, with D unclear. CDR3 length: 14 amino acids. CDR1 SGHDN and CDR2 FVKESK come from the germline V gene. V was clipped by 5 bases and J by 8 bases, with 16 bases between them. For the CDR3, the DNA is TGTGCCAGCAGCACGACTCCCGACTCCGACATTCAGTACTTC. This encodes CASSTTPDSDIQYF.

CDR3 in amino acids: CASSDSSAAREQFF. The CDR3 region has the DNA TGTGCCAGCAGTGACTCGTCGGCCGCGAGGGAGCAGTTCTTC. This chain joins TRBV6-4 and TRBJ2-1; D is unresolved. Germline V gene data show CDR1 as MRHNA and CDR2 as SNTAGT. V lost 0 bases, J lost 10 bases, and 13 bases lay in between. This CDR3 spans 14 amino acids.

This clone has a handful of counts. The rearrangement joins TRBV19 to TRBJ1-1; possibly TRBD1 for D (5 bases). There are 12 residues in the CDR3. The ends were cut back, 9 bases at V and 4 bases at J, with 12 bases in the middle. Per germline, CDR1 LNHDA and CDR2 SQIVND (reference sequence). This CDR3 is CASKTGGTEAFF. In DNA form, the CDR3 reads TGTGCCAGCAAGACGGGGGGCACTGAAGCTTTCTTT.

V is TRBV7-3 and J is TRBJ2-5; a possible D gene is TRBD2 (7 bases). The CDR3 contains 17 residues. Germline-derived CDR1 and CDR2 are SGHTA and FQGTGA. V was clipped by 5 bases and J by 7 bases, with 26 bases between them. The CDR3 loop reads CASSPKGGVGGAGTQYF. The CDR3 DNA reads as TGTGCCAGCAGCCCGAAGGGGGGGGTTGGGGGGGCTGGGACCCAGTACTTC.

This clone was recorded a few times. The rearrangement joins TRBV10-1 to TRBJ1-5; D gene uncertain. V lost 4 bases, J lost 3 bases, and 13 bases lay in between. The CDR3 is made up of 15 amino acids. Per the germline V gene, CDR1 is WNHNN and CDR2 is SYGVQD (reference sequence). The CDR3 region has the DNA TGCGCCAGCAGTGGAAACCGACATAACAATCAGCCCCAGCATTTT. Its protein is CASSGNRHNNQPQHF.

The rearrangement joins TRBV6-5 to TRBJ2-7, with 8 bases identical to TRBD1. Germline V CDR1 and CDR2: MNHEY, SVGAGI. This CDR3 comprises 15 residues. With 6 bases clipped from V and 1 base from J, the junction kept 8 bases outside the gene matches. CDR3 in amino acids: CASRARDRPSYEQYF. DNA for the CDR3: TGTGCCAGCAGGGCCCGGGACAGGCCATCCTACGAGCAGTACTTC.

The chain joins TRBV5-6 to TRBJ2-6; D is possibly TRBD2 (5 bases). The germline gives CDR1 SGHDT, CDR2 YYEEEE. V was shortened by 1 base and J by 0 bases, with 8 bases between the two germline ends. The CDR3 has 16 amino acids. The CDR3 loop reads CASSLRGVSGANVLTF. In nucleotides, the CDR3 is TGTGCCAGCAGCTTGCGGGGTGTCTCTGGGGCCAACGTCCTGACTTTC.

The rearrangement joins TRBV11-2 to TRBJ2-1, with TRBD1 matching 8 bases. This CDR3 spans 15 amino acids. After removal of 7 bases from V and 4 bases from J, the junction contained 9 bases not matched to a gene. Germline CDR1 and CDR2: SGHAT and FQNNGV. The CDR3 reads CASNARQGRYNEQFF. CDR3 nucleotide sequence: TGTGCCAGCAACGCCAGACAGGGGAGGTACAATGAGCAGTTCTTC.

V gene TRBV21-1 combines with J gene TRBJ2-7; the table's D call, TRBD2, was not checked against the DNA. TRBV21-1 constitutes a pseudogene. The CDR3 covers 20 residues. CDR3: CASRVPSREPREDPPYEQYV. DNA of the CDR3: TGTGCCAGCAGAGTCCCGAGCCGGGAACCGCGGGAGGACCCCCCCTACGAGCAGTACGTC.